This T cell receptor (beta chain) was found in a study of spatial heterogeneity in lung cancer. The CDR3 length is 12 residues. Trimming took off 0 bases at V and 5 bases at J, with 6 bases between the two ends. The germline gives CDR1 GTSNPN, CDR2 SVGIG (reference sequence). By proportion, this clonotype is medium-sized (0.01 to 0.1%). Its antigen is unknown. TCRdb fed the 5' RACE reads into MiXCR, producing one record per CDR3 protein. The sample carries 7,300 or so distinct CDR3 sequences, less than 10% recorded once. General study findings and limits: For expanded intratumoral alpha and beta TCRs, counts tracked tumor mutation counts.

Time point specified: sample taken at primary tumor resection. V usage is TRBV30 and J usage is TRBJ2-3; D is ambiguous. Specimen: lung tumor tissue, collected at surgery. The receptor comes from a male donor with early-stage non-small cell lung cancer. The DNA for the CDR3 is TGTGCCTGGAGTGTTAATTTAGATACGCAGTATTTT. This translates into CAWSVNLDTQYF.